Listed below are T cell receptor beta chains from one sample, sequenced in a study of T cell responses to AZD1222 COVID-19 vaccine. Using immunoSEQ multiplex PCR, the repertoire was profiled, and TCRdb retains in-frame clones only, with some absent. The data hold approximately 120,000 clones, with around 87% observed a single time. Sequenced material: peripheral blood, taken 28 days after the second AZD1222 dose. Source of these receptors: an adult who received the AZD1222 COVID-19 vaccine. Both conserved end residues are part of each CDR3. The order of the fields is D gene, J gene, V gene, clone size, CDR3 DNA, CDR3 protein. The D gene is left open where the match is weak. The size field is filled for only some rows; it gives once, few, many or a size class.

- | TRBJ1-2 | TRBV6-4 | - | TGTGCCAGCAGTGACTCAACAGGAGGCTACACCTTC | CASSDSTGGYTF
TRBD1 | TRBJ1-1 | TRBV6-5 | - | TGTGCCAGCAGGGCAGCAGGGGGCGCAACTGAAGCTTTCTTT | CASRAAGGATEAFF
- | TRBJ2-2 | TRBV30 | few | TGTGCCTGGAGTTGGGGGACTCTCTACACCGGGGAGCTGTTTTTT | CAWSWGTLYTGELFF
- | TRBJ2-3 | TRBV7-9 | - | TGTGCCAGCAGCTTAAGGACAGAGGCGGATACGCAGTATTTT | CASSLRTEADTQYF
- | TRBJ1-1 | TRBV18 | - | TGTGCCAGCTCAGCCAGGGGAATGAACACTGAAGCTTTCTTT | CASSARGMNTEAFF
- | TRBJ1-1 | TRBV19 | - | TGTGCCAGTAGTCCCAGTTGGAACACTGAAGCTTTCTTT | CASSPSWNTEAFF
- | TRBJ1-4 | TRBV9 | - | TGTGCCAGCAGCGTAGAGGACAGAGTAAATGAAAAACTGTTTTTT | CASSVEDRVNEKLFF
TRBD1 | TRBJ1-3 | TRBV4-1 | - | TGCGCCAGCAGCCAAGCCCGGACAGGCCTTCTCGGAAACACCATATATTTT | CASSQARTGLLGNTIYF
- | TRBJ2-5 | TRBV5-6 | - | TGTGCCAGCAGCTTGGCCGTGGATCAAGAGACCCAGTACTTC | CASSLAVDQETQYF
- | TRBJ1-3 | TRBV7-6 | - | TGTGCCAGCAGCTTAAGTATCCCGGGTTACTCTGGAAACACCATATATTTT | CASSLSIPGYSGNTIYF
- | TRBJ1-2 | TRBV4-3 | once | TGCGCCAGCAGTCCACGACAGACCCCTGTGCCCTATGGCTACACCTTC | CASSPRQTPVPYGYTF
- | TRBJ1-1 | TRBV5-4 | - | TGTGCCAGCAATAGGGGGGGCACTGAAGCTTTCTTT | CASNRGGTEAFF
TRBD2 | TRBJ2-1 | TRBV6-5 | - | TGTGCCAGCAGTTACGGCGGGAGTATAAATGAGCAGTTCTTC | CASSYGGSINEQFF
- | TRBJ2-1 | TRBV25-1 | few | TGTGCCAGCAGTGAAACCAGGAGAAAAACCTACAATGAGCAGTTCTTC | CASSETRRKTYNEQFF
- | TRBJ1-1 | TRBV3-1/TRBV3-2 | - | TGTGCCAGCAGCCAAGAAAAAAGGGGCGGGGGAGCTTTCTTT | CASSQEKRGGGAFF
- | TRBJ1-1 | TRBV29-1 | - | TGCAGCGTAGTAACGCAGGGGACTACTGAAGCTTTCTTT | CSVVTQGTTEAFF
TRBD2 | TRBJ2-1 | TRBV5-4 | - | TGTGCCAGCAGCTTGGGTAGCGGGAGTTTAGGTGAGCAGTTCTTC | CASSLGSGSLGEQFF
- | TRBJ1-5 | TRBV28 | - | TGTGCCAGCACCCCGGGTGGGGCCAATCAGCCCCAGCATTTT | CASTPGGANQPQHF
TRBD1 | TRBJ1-1 | TRBV6-5 | - | TGTGCCAGCAGTTACCTAGGACAGGGGCGGAACACTGAAGCTTTCTTT | CASSYLGQGRNTEAFF
TRBD1 | TRBJ1-1 | TRBV5-4 | - | TGTGCCAGCAGCTCGTGGACAGGGGTCACTGAAGCTTTCTTT | CASSSWTGVTEAFF
- | TRBJ1-1 | TRBV4-1 | - | TGCGCCAGCAGCCAAACCGGGACACAGGCTGGGCAAGCTTTCTTT | CASSQTGTQAGQAFF
- | TRBJ1-2 | TRBV19 | - | TGTGCCAGTACCACTAAGGGGGTCCTCGCTGGCTACACCTTC | CASTTKGVLAGYTF
- | TRBJ2-2 | TRBV7-2 | - | TGTGCCAGCAGCTTACCTGCTATGAGGGGGGAGCTGTTTTTT | CASSLPAMRGELFF
- | TRBJ2-5 | TRBV2 | - | TGTGCCAGCAGTGAAGAAGAGACCCAGTACTTC | CASSEEETQYF
- | TRBJ2-3 | TRBV28 | - | TGTGCCAGCAGTTCCCCAGTTCCGGGGACGCAGTATTTT | CASSSPVPGTQYF
- | TRBJ2-1 | TRBV5-4 | - | TGTGCCAGCAGCTGGGGACTTAATGAGCAGTTCTTC | CASSWGLNEQFF
TRBD1 | TRBJ1-1 | TRBV9 | - | TGTGCCAGCAGCCAACGGACAGGGGACAACACTGAAGCTTTCTTT | CASSQRTGDNTEAFF
- | TRBJ2-7 | TRBV5-4 | - | TGTGCCAGCAGCTTGGAGTCCGCAGCAGGTCACGAGCAGTACTTC | CASSLESAAGHEQYF
- | TRBJ1-5 | TRBV7-2 | - | TGTGCCAGCAGCTTTGCGGCAGGTCTTAATCAGCCCCAGCATTTT | CASSFAAGLNQPQHF
- | TRBJ1-1 | TRBV5-1 | - | TGCGCCAGCAGCTTGGAGACCCCGAACACTGAAGCTTTCTTT | CASSLETPNTEAFF
TRBD1 | TRBJ1-5 | TRBV5-4 | - | TGTGCCAGCAGCTCCGGGACAGGAGGCAATCAGCCCCAGCATTTT | CASSSGTGGNQPQHF
- | TRBJ1-2 | TRBV6-2/TRBV6-3 | - | TGTGCCAGCAGTTCCCGGGAAGGCGGGTATGGCTACACCTTC | CASSSREGGYGYTF
TRBD1 | TRBJ1-6 | TRBV19 | few | TGTGCCAGTAGTATAGTTGGACAGGGAGGTTCACCCCTCCACTTT | CASSIVGQGGSPLHF
TRBD1 | TRBJ1-2 | TRBV7-2 | - | TGTGCCAGCAGCGCCAGGACAGGGAGGGTTAGCGGCTACACCTTC | CASSARTGRVSGYTF
TRBD1 | TRBJ2-7 | TRBV6-2/TRBV6-3 | - | TGTGCCAGCAGTCCGAACAGACAGGGCGGCGAGCAGTACTTC | CASSPNRQGGEQYF
- | TRBJ1-2 | TRBV28 | - | TGTGCCAGCAGTTCCCGACAGACTAACTATGGCTACACCTTC | CASSSRQTNYGYTF
- | TRBJ2-1 | TRBV14 | - | TGTGCCAGCAGCCGTAACTCGGGGACAGAGCAGTTCTTC | CASSRNSGTEQFF
- | TRBJ1-6 | TRBV4-1 | once | TGCGCCAGCAGCCAAGAGGGGGTGGACAATTCACCCCTCCACTTT | CASSQEGVDNSPLHF
- | TRBJ1-2 | TRBV6-1 | - | TGTGCCAGCAGTGAAGAGGAGGGGGGCCCCCCTCCTAACTATGGCTACACCTTC | CASSEEEGGPPPNYGYTF
- | TRBJ2-1 | TRBV7-2 | once | TGTGCCAGCAGCTTAAACCCCATTACCCAGATAGATGAGCAGTTCTTC | CASSLNPITQIDEQFF
TRBD2 | TRBJ2-5 | TRBV5-1 | - | TGCGCCAGCAGAGGTAGCGGGAGTTCAGAGACCCAGTACTTC | CASRGSGSSETQYF
- | TRBJ2-1 | TRBV4-3 | - | TGCGCCAGCAGCCAAGAAGGTACGGGGTGGTCTTCGAGCAATGAGCAGTTCTTC | CASSQEGTGWSSSNEQFF
TRBD2 | TRBJ2-3 | TRBV7-2 | - | TGTGCCAGCAAATGGACTAGCGGGACTGGAGATACGCAGTATTTT | CASKWTSGTGDTQYF
- | TRBJ2-3 | TRBV29-1 | - | TGCAGCGTTCGAGGTGGTGGGGGAGATACGCAGTATTTT | CSVRGGGGDTQYF
TRBD2 | TRBJ2-4 | TRBV6-4 | - | TGTGCCAGCAGCTCTGCGGGGGGTAACATTCAGTACTTC | CASSSAGGNIQYF
TRBD1 | TRBJ1-2 | TRBV4-2 | - | TGTGCCAGCAGCCCTATAGGGGGGACAGGGGAGGGCTACACCTTC | CASSPIGGTGEGYTF
- | TRBJ1-1 | TRBV5-4 | once | TGTGCCAGCAGCTGGGCGGTCCGGAACACTGAAGCTTTCTTT | CASSWAVRNTEAFF
- | TRBJ2-7 | TRBV18 | - | TGTGCCAGCTCACCACGGGGGTCCCACGAGCAGTACTTC | CASSPRGSHEQYF